The 25 T cell receptor beta chains given below trace back to one sample, sequenced in a study of shared clonotypes between healthy human individuals. Measured with immunoSEQ multiplex PCR; TCRdb has only the in-frame clones, and not every one. The data contain fewer than 1 million clones, 96% of them seen just once; the ten biggest clones take up less than 0.25%. The naive CD8 subset, CD45RO-negative cells positively selected for CCR7, excluded terminally differentiated effector memory CD45RA+ cells. The specimen was naive CD8+ T cells sorted from blood. Every receptor here comes from a man aged 30 to 45 in good health.

The genes are TRBV7-2 and TRBJ2-4, with TRBD1 matching over 9 bases. The V segment lost 4 bases and the J segment 7 bases; nucleotides outside the gene matches: 5. Looked up from germline, CDR1 is SGHTA and CDR2 is FQGNSA. The CDR3 sequence is 14 residues long. CDR3 nucleotide sequence: TGTGCCAGCAGCTCCGGACAGGGGAGGAACATTCAGTACTTC. Amino acid sequence: CASSSGQGRNIQYF. Full variable domain (missing parts from reference TRBV7-2 and TRBJ2-4): GAGVSQSPSNKVTEKGKDVELRCDPISGHTALYWYRQSLGQGLEFLIYFQGNSAPDKSGLPSDRFSAERTGGSVSTLTIQRTQQEDSAVYLCASSSGQGRNIQYFGAGTRLSVL.

The V gene is TRBV7-2, the J gene TRBJ2-7; no reliable D call. The CDR3 is 12 amino acids. V shed 2 bases and J shed 6 bases, with 8 bases lying between them. CDR1 is SGHTA, CDR2 FQGNSA, per germline. The CDR3 sequence is CASSLTLVEQYF. Written as DNA, the CDR3 is TGTGCCAGCAGCTTAACCCTAGTCGAGCAGTACTTC. Based on the CDR3 plus reference TRBV7-2 and TRBJ2-7, the full variable domain is GAGVSQSPSNKVTEKGKDVELRCDPISGHTALYWYRQSLGQGLEFLIYFQGNSAPDKSGLPSDRFSAERTGGSVSTLTIQRTQQEDSAVYLCASSLTLVEQYFGPGTRLTVT.

To note about this clone: The same CDR3 is also encoded by other DNA sequences in this sample. This rearrangement joins TRBV9 to TRBJ2-1; TRBD1 aligns across 7 bases. The CDR3 has 13 residues. Germline assignment: CDR1 SGDLS and CDR2 YYNGEE. The junction had 0 bases not matched to a gene; V was cut back by 0 bases and J by 6 bases. This chain's CDR3 is CASSVEGANEQFF. The CDR3 nucleotides are TGTGCCAGCAGCGTAGAGGGGGCCAATGAGCAGTTCTTC.

CDR3 amino acids: CSVEPRGQGETQYF. CDR3 sequence (DNA): TGCAGCGTTGAACCCAGGGGGCAGGGGGAGACCCAGTACTTC. This chain links TRBV29-1 with TRBJ2-5; 8 nucleotides align to TRBD1. Losses at the gene ends were 2 bases for V and 5 bases for J; bases not matched to a gene: 7. The CDR3 loop spans 14 amino acids. Germline values: CDR1 SQVTM, CDR2 ANQGSEA.

The chain uses TRBV13 and TRBJ1-1; D gene uncertain. Germline V gene data show CDR1 as PRHDT and CDR2 as FYEKMQ (reference sequence). V dropped 3 bases and J dropped 5 bases, with 16 bases sitting between them. This CDR3 has 15 amino acids. The CDR3 region is CASSLGIGLSTEAFF. The CDR3 DNA sequence: TGTGCCAGCAGCTTGGGGATAGGCCTTAGTACTGAAGCTTTCTTT. The full variable domain, its missing parts supplied by reference TRBV13 and TRBJ1-1, is AAGVIQSPRHLIKEKRETATLKCYPIPRHDTVYWYQQGPGQDPQFLISFYEKMQSDKGSIPDRFSAQQFSDYHSELNMSSLELGDSALYFCASSLGIGLSTEAFFGQGTRLTVV.

This rearrangement joins TRBV5-1 to TRBJ2-7; tentatively, D is TRBD2 (5 bases). The CDR3 extends over 14 amino acids. The germline V gene has CDR1 SGHRS and CDR2 YFSETQ. V lost 5 bases, J lost 5 bases, and 17 bases lay in between. The CDR3 sequence is CASRIFGPGDEQYF. DNA for the CDR3: TGCGCCAGCAGAATCTTTGGGCCCGGGGACGAGCAGTACTTC.

V usage is TRBV5-4 and J usage is TRBJ2-2; D gene unclear. The V gene's germline CDR1 is SGHNT and CDR2 YYREEE (reference sequence). Trimming stripped 4 bases from V and 1 base from J, with 5 bases between. The CDR3 contains 13 residues. The CDR3 reads CASSGRNTGELFF. The CDR3 nucleotides are TGTGCCAGCAGCGGGCGGAACACCGGGGAGCTGTTTTTT.

The chain links TRBV27 to TRBJ2-2; TRBD1 or TRBD2 may be the D gene (5 bases each). Germline CDR1 is MNHEY and CDR2 is SMNVEV (reference sequence). Between the trimmed V and J ends, which lost 1 base and 0 bases, there was a span of 9 bases. CDR3 length equals 16 residues. This CDR3 is CASSLYGTSNTGELFF. In DNA form, the CDR3 reads TGTGCCAGCAGTTTATATGGGACCTCGAACACCGGGGAGCTGTTTTTT.

Written as DNA, the CDR3 is TGTGCCAGCAGTGAACCTACAGGGACGGGAACCTACGAGCAGTACTTC. Protein sequence: CASSEPTGTGTYEQYF. The V gene is TRBV2, the J gene TRBJ2-7; D possibly corresponds to TRBD1 (6 bases). The V gene's germline CDR1 is SNHLY and CDR2 FYNNEI. V dropped 2 bases and J dropped 2 bases, with 16 bases sitting between them. The CDR3 spans 16 residues.

The CDR3 loop is CASSLDMTLLGATEAFF. CDR3 coding DNA: TGTGCCAGCAGCTTAGACATGACACTTCTGGGGGCCACTGAAGCTTTCTTT. The gene calls are TRBV7-8 and TRBJ1-1, with TRBD1 as a possible D gene (6 bases). Between the trimmed V and J ends, which lost 1 base and 4 bases, there was a span of 19 bases. The CDR3 length is 17 residues. CDR1 is SGHVS, CDR2 FQNEAQ, per germline.

This chain uses TRBV5-6 with TRBJ1-1; the match to TRBD1 covers 9 bases. The CDR3 covers 17 residues. V shed 2 bases and J 1 base; nucleotides not matched to a gene: 9. Germline CDR1 and CDR2: SGHDT and YYEEEE. The chain's CDR3 is CASSFMYSDRGNTEAFF. CDR3 in DNA: TGTGCCAGCAGCTTCATGTACTCGGACAGGGGGAACACTGAAGCTTTCTTT. Variable domain in full (rest from reference TRBV5-6 and TRBJ1-1): DAGVTQSPTHLIKTRGQQVTLRCSPKSGHDTVSWYQQALGQGPQFIFQYYEEEERQRGNFPDRFSGHQFPNYSSELNVNALLLGDSALYLCASSFMYSDRGNTEAFFGQGTRLTVV.

Written as DNA, the CDR3 is TGTGCCAGCAGCTTACCGGGCCCCGAAGCTTTCTTT. As protein: CASSLPGPEAFF. This chain connects TRBV7-9 to TRBJ1-1; D remains unclear. The CDR3 has 12 amino acids. V shed 2 bases and J shed 8 bases, with 9 bases lying between them. The germline V gene has CDR1 SEHNR and CDR2 FQNEAQ (reference sequence).

The J gene is TRBJ2-2, the V gene TRBV5-6; D is possibly TRBD1 or TRBD2 (5 bases each). The germline V gene has CDR1 SGHDT and CDR2 YYEEEE. The CDR3 totals 15 residues. V was cut by 0 bases and J by 4 bases, with 10 bases left in between. In DNA form, the CDR3 reads TGTGCCAGCAGCTTGGCAGGGACGGTCACCGGGGAGCTGTTTTTT. Translation: CASSLAGTVTGELFF.

This clone was picked up one time. The gene calls are TRBV19 and TRBJ1-5, with D unresolved. The germline V gene encodes CDR1 LNHDA and CDR2 SQIVND (reference sequence). CDR3 length: 15 amino acids. Trimming took 8 bases from V and 0 from J, leaving 14 bases between them. As DNA, the CDR3 is TGTGCCAGTTCTGACTGGGAATATAGCAATCAGCCCCAGCATTTT. Residues: CASSDWEYSNQPQHF.

This sequence joins TRBV11-3 and TRBJ2-2; D perhaps matches TRBD1 (6 bases). This CDR3 contains 13 residues. Trimming left V 3 bases short and J 5 bases short, with 7 bases between. Germline-derived CDR1 and CDR2 are SGHNT and YENEEA. For the CDR3, the DNA is TGTGCCAGCAGCTTTGACAGGACCGGGGAGCTGTTTTTT. It specifies CASSFDRTGELFF.

This chain uses TRBV6-5 with TRBJ2-7, with D unclear. The CDR3 consists of 13 residues. With 6 bases removed from V and 7 bases from J, the gap between germline ends came to 16 bases. Per the germline V gene, CDR1 is MNHEY and CDR2 is SVGAGI. DNA of the CDR3: TGTGCCAGCAGCCCAGCTAAGCGCTGGGAGCAGTACTTC. Its translation: CASSPAKRWEQYF.

In regard to this clone: The same CDR3 arises from other DNA sequences in this sample as well. J is TRBJ2-6 and V is TRBV5-4; D ambiguous. The CDR3 consists of 15 residues. V was clipped by 0 bases and J by 0 bases, with 4 bases between them. CDR1 is SGHNT and CDR2 is YYREEE in the germline V gene (reference sequence). The CDR3 loop is CASSLEGSGANVLTF. The CDR3 DNA sequence: TGTGCCAGCAGCTTGGAGGGCTCTGGGGCCAACGTCCTGACTTTC.

Worth noting for this clone: Other nucleotide sequences from this sample produce the same CDR3. The V gene is TRBV27, the J gene TRBJ1-1; weak D call: TRBD1 (5 bases). Germline CDR1 and CDR2: MNHEY and SMNVEV (reference sequence). With 1 base removed from V and 0 bases from J, the gap between germline ends came to 6 bases. The CDR3 has 14 amino acids. The chain's CDR3 is CASSLLGVNTEAFF. The CDR3 region has the DNA TGTGCCAGCAGTTTATTAGGGGTGAACACTGAAGCTTTCTTT.

The chain links TRBV7-6 to TRBJ1-1; TRBD1 matches at 7 bases. The CDR3 totals 14 residues. Trimming cost V 4 bases and J 0 bases; bases outside gene matches: 2. Germline loops: CDR1 SGHVS, CDR2 FNYEAQ. The CDR3 DNA sequence: TGTGCCAGCAGCTGGACAGGCTTGAACACTGAAGCTTTCTTT. Protein: CASSWTGLNTEAFF.

Only one count was recorded for this clone. The chain carries TRBV7-9 and TRBJ2-3; D may be TRBD1 or TRBD2 (5 bases each). This CDR3 has 13 amino acids. CDR1 and CDR2 (germline): SEHNR, FQNEAQ (reference sequence). Deletions cut 6 bases from V and 4 bases from J, with 11 bases between. The CDR3 DNA reads as TGTGCCAGCAGGTCTAGGGGAGCAGATACGCAGTATTTT. Its protein product is CASRSRGADTQYF.

This rearrangement joins TRBV10-1 to TRBJ2-2, with D possibly matching TRBD2 (5 bases). Trimming took off 2 bases at V and 0 bases at J, with 10 bases between the two ends. CDR3 size: 16 residues. Looked up from germline, CDR1 is WNHNN and CDR2 is SYGVQD (reference sequence). The CDR3 region has the DNA TGCGCCAGCAGTGAGGAACGGGGAACGAACACCGGGGAGCTGTTTTTT. Amino acids: CASSEERGTNTGELFF.

This rearrangement joins TRBV7-9 to TRBJ1-5; 10 positions agree with TRBD1. CDR3 length equals 16 residues. V lost 3 bases to trimming and J lost 3 bases; unmatched junction nucleotides: 5. Per the germline V gene, CDR1 is SEHNR and CDR2 is FQNEAQ (reference sequence). The CDR3 is CASSLGQGRANQPQHF. In nucleotides, the CDR3 is TGTGCCAGCAGCTTGGGACAGGGGAGGGCCAATCAGCCCCAGCATTTT.

The chain combines TRBV6-6 with TRBJ2-2; TRBD1 matches at 10 bases. CDR1 is MNHNY and CDR2 is SVGAGI in the germline V gene (reference sequence). Trimming removed 7 bases from V and 6 bases from J; junction bases left unmatched: 2. There are 13 residues in the CDR3. The CDR3 sequence is CASTGTGAGELFF. The CDR3 nucleotides read TGTGCCAGCACCGGGACAGGGGCCGGGGAGCTGTTTTTT.

The chain carries TRBV9 and TRBJ1-3, with D uncertain. The length of the CDR3 is 15 residues. CDR1 and CDR2 from the germline V gene are SGDLS and YYNGEE. Trimming took off 4 bases at V and 4 bases at J, with 15 bases between the two ends. DNA for the CDR3: TGTGCCAGCAGCCCCATCGGACGGCTCGGAAACACCATATATTTT. Residues: CASSPIGRLGNTIYF.

V gene TRBV7-3 combines with J gene TRBJ2-3; 10 bases line up with TRBD2. CDR1 and CDR2 (germline): SGHTA, FQGTGA. This CDR3 comprises 15 residues. Unmatched junction bases numbered 5, after V lost 5 bases and J lost 3 bases. The DNA of the CDR3 is TGTGCCAGCAGCCCGGAGACTAGCGGGACAGATACGCAGTATTTT. Its translation is CASSPETSGTDTQYF.